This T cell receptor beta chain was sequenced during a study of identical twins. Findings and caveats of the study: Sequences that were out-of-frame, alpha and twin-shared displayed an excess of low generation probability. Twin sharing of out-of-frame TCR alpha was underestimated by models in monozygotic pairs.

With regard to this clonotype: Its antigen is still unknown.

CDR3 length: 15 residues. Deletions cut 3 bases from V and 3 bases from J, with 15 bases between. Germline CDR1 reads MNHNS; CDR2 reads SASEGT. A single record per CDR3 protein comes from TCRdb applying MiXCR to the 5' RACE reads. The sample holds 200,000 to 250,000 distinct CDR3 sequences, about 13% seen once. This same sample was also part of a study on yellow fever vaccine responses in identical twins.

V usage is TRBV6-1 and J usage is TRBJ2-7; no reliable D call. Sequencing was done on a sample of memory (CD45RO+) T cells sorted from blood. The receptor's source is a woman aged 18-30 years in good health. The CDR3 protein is CASSDVAQRVYEQYF. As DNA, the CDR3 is TGTGCCAGCAGTGACGTGGCCCAAAGGGTCTACGAGCAGTACTTC.